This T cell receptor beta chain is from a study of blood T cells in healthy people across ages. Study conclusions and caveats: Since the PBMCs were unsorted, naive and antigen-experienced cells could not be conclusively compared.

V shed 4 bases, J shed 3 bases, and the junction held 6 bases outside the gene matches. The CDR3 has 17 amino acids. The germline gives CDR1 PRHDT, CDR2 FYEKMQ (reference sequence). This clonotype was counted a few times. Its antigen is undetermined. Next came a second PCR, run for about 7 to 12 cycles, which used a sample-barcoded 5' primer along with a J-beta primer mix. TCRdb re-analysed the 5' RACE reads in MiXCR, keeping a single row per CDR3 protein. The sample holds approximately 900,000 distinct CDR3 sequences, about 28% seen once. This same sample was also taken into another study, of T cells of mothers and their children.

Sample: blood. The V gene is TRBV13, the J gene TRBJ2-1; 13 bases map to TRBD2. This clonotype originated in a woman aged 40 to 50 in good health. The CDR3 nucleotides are TGTGCCAGCAGCTCTATAACTAGCGGGGGGGTCTACAATGAGCAGTTCTTC. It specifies CASSSITSGGVYNEQFF.